The rows below give T cell receptor beta chains drawn from one sample of a study of blood T cell repertoires in COVID-19. Profiling relied on immunoSEQ multiplex PCR, and the TCRdb table lists in-frame clones only, not all of them. The data contain a few hundred thousand clones, more than 70% of them singletons. Sequenced sample: peripheral blood. Receptors were obtained from a man in his forties or fifties with COVID-19, enrolled during active disease. CDR3s include the opening cysteine and the closing phenylalanine or tryptophan. Fields, in order: V gene, J gene, clone size, D gene, CDR3 protein, CDR3 DNA. A D gene is named only where the DNA matches it firmly. The listing skips clone size in some rows; elsewhere it reads once, few, many or a size class.

V: TRBV6-5
J: TRBJ1-2
size: once
D: TRBD1
CDR3: CASSRQGAYTF
DNA: TGTGCCAGCAGTCGACAGGGTGCCTACACCTTC

V: TRBV19
J: TRBJ1-1
size: .
D: TRBD1
CDR3: CASRGQEHTEAFF
DNA: TGTGCCAGTAGGGGACAGGAGCACACTGAAGCTTTCTTT

V: TRBV5-4
J: TRBJ2-3
size: once
D: TRBD2
CDR3: CASSKGTSGREDTQYF
DNA: TGTGCCAGCAGCAAGGGGACTAGCGGGAGGGAAGATACGCAGTATTTT

V: TRBV2
J: TRBJ2-7
size: .
D: .
CDR3: CASRATGYEQYF
DNA: TGTGCCAGCAGAGCTACAGGCTACGAGCAGTACTTC

V: TRBV7-6
J: TRBJ2-5
size: .
D: TRBD1
CDR3: CASSATGVPQETQYF
DNA: TGTGCCAGCAGCGCCACAGGGGTCCCTCAAGAGACCCAGTACTTC

V: TRBV7-6
J: TRBJ2-1
size: .
D: TRBD2
CDR3: CASSLVDSGGPGAKQFF
DNA: TGTGCCAGCAGCTTAGTTGATAGCGGGGGGCCTGGGGCAAAGCAGTTCTTC

V: TRBV11-2
J: TRBJ1-1
size: .
D: .
CDR3: CASSLDGAGNTEAFF
DNA: TGTGCCAGCAGCTTAGATGGGGCGGGAAACACTGAAGCTTTCTTT

V: TRBV25-1
J: TRBJ2-2
size: few
D: .
CDR3: CASSVRTAGELFF
DNA: TGTGCCAGCAGTGTCAGGACAGCCGGGGAGCTGTTTTTT

V: TRBV7-8
J: TRBJ2-7
size: .
D: TRBD1
CDR3: CASSPRDSLAYEQYF
DNA: TGTGCCAGCAGCCCCCGGGACAGTTTGGCCTACGAGCAGTACTTC

V: TRBV6-6
J: TRBJ1-3
size: .
D: .
CDR3: CASSYETTPYTIYF
DNA: TGTGCCAGCAGTTACGAGACGACTCCCTACACCATATATTTT

V: TRBV20-1
J: TRBJ2-3
size: .
D: .
CDR3: CSASRADTQYF
DNA: TGCAGTGCTAGCAGGGCAGATACGCAGTATTTT

V: TRBV2
J: TRBJ2-3
size: few
D: TRBD2
CDR3: CASSARTSSDTQYF
DNA: TGTGCCAGCAGTGCCCGGACTAGCTCAGATACGCAGTATTTT

V: TRBV12-5
J: TRBJ1-2
size: .
D: .
CDR3: CASGLGGPNYGYTF
DNA: TGTGCTAGTGGTTTGGGAGGGCCAAACTATGGCTACACCTTC

V: TRBV7-3
J: TRBJ1-6
size: .
D: TRBD1
CDR3: CASSQTTGWNSPLHF
DNA: TGTGCCAGCAGCCAGACGACAGGGTGGAATTCACCCCTCCACTTT

V: TRBV6-5
J: TRBJ2-4
size: .
D: TRBD2
CDR3: CAIGRGGDIQYF
DNA: TGTGCCATCGGGAGGGGGGGGGACATTCAGTACTTC

V: TRBV18
J: TRBJ1-4
size: .
D: .
CDR3: CASSPGTRREKLFF
DNA: TGTGCCAGCTCCCCCGGGACACGTCGAGAAAAACTGTTTTTT

V: TRBV5-1
J: TRBJ2-2
size: .
D: .
CDR3: CASSLRGHGNTGELFF
DNA: TGCGCCAGCAGCCTGAGGGGACACGGTAACACCGGGGAGCTGTTTTTT

V: TRBV15
J: TRBJ1-5
size: few
D: .
CDR3: CATSRGVQDNQPQHF
DNA: TGTGCCACCAGCAGAGGGGTACAGGACAATCAGCCCCAGCATTTT

V: TRBV19
J: TRBJ1-1
size: .
D: .
CDR3: CASSPRRWDTEAFF
DNA: TGTGCCAGTAGCCCTCGGCGGTGGGACACTGAAGCTTTCTTT

V: TRBV6-5
J: TRBJ2-3
size: .
D: TRBD2
CDR3: CASSYAIAGVTDTQYF
DNA: TGTGCCAGCAGTTACGCAATAGCGGGGGTCACAGATACGCAGTATTTT

V: TRBV5-1
J: TRBJ2-3
size: once
D: .
CDR3: CASSLQERSSDLHAVEQYF
DNA: TGCGCCAGCAGCTTGCAGGAGAGGTCTAGCGACCTGCACGCGGTAGAGCAGTATTTT

V: TRBV7-2
J: TRBJ1-3
size: .
D: TRBD1
CDR3: CASSVTGTGGNTIYF
DNA: TGTGCCAGCAGCGTAACCGGGACAGGGGGAAACACCATATATTTT

V: TRBV3-1/TRBV3-2
J: TRBJ2-3
size: .
D: .
CDR3: CASSHRFSGTDTQYF
DNA: TGTGCCAGCAGCCATAGATTCTCGGGGACAGATACGCAGTATTTT

V: TRBV2
J: TRBJ2-7
size: .
D: TRBD1
CDR3: CASMDLRTGPNEQYF
DNA: TGTGCCAGCATGGACTTACGGACAGGGCCTAACGAGCAGTACTTC

V: TRBV19
J: TRBJ1-1
size: .
D: .
CDR3: CASLGRANTEAFF
DNA: TGTGCCTCCTTAGGGAGGGCTAACACTGAAGCTTTCTTT

V: TRBV24-1
J: TRBJ2-7
size: .
D: .
CDR3: CATSDFFFTRQGGYEQYF
DNA: TGTGCCACCAGTGATTTTTTTTTCACGCGCCAGGGTGGTTACGAGCAGTACTTC

V: TRBV24-1
J: TRBJ1-5
size: once
D: TRBD1
CDR3: CATSVGTGVHQPQHF
DNA: TGTGCCACCAGTGTGGGGACAGGGGTCCATCAGCCCCAGCATTTT

V: TRBV6-4
J: TRBJ2-2
size: .
D: .
CDR3: CASRHPGTHEVGTNTGELFF
DNA: TGTGCCAGCAGGCATCCCGGGACACATGAGGTGGGCACGAACACCGGGGAGCTGTTTTTT

V: TRBV27
J: TRBJ2-3
size: .
D: TRBD2
CDR3: CASSPPGLTTDTQYF
DNA: TGTGCCAGCAGTCCCCCGGGACTAACCACAGATACGCAGTATTTT

V: TRBV25-1
J: TRBJ1-4
size: .
D: .
CDR3: CASSESQYNEKLFF
DNA: TGTGCCAGCAGTGAATCCCAGTATAATGAAAAACTGTTTTTT

V: TRBV7-2
J: TRBJ1-2
size: .
D: .
CDR3: CASSLTNRVGYTF
DNA: TGTGCCAGCAGCTTAACAAACAGGGTCGGCTACACCTTC

V: TRBV4-2
J: TRBJ2-3
size: .
D: .
CDR3: CASRPGGPGTDTQYF
DNA: TGTGCCAGCAGACCCGGAGGGCCGGGCACAGATACGCAGTATTTT

V: TRBV24-1
J: TRBJ2-1
size: .
D: TRBD2
CDR3: CATSDSGLAQSKFF
DNA: TGTGCCACCAGTGATTCCGGACTAGCCCAATCAAAGTTCTTC

V: TRBV7-8
J: TRBJ2-4
size: .
D: TRBD1
CDR3: CASSYGTATRAKNIQYF
DNA: TGTGCCAGCAGCTACGGGACAGCGACCAGAGCCAAAAACATTCAGTACTTC

V: TRBV3-1/TRBV3-2
J: TRBJ2-1
size: .
D: TRBD1
CDR3: CASSRPTGGAGNEQFF
DNA: TGTGCCAGCAGCCGACCCACAGGGGGCGCGGGCAATGAGCAGTTCTTC

V: TRBV4-1
J: TRBJ1-4
size: .
D: TRBD1
CDR3: CASSSGQNEKLFF
DNA: TGCGCCAGCAGCTCGGGACAGAATGAAAAACTGTTTTTT

V: TRBV5-6
J: TRBJ2-3
size: once
D: .
CDR3: CASSLSRDGTDTQYF
DNA: TGTGCCAGCAGCTTGTCTCGGGATGGGACAGATACGCAGTATTTT

V: TRBV30
J: TRBJ2-7
size: .
D: TRBD2
CDR3: CAWSVAGGPYEQYF
DNA: TGTGCCTGGAGTGTAGCGGGAGGACCCTACGAGCAGTACTTC

V: TRBV7-9
J: TRBJ2-7
size: .
D: .
CDR3: CASSLVAGLQGEQYF
DNA: TGTGCCAGCAGCTTAGTGGCAGGACTACAAGGCGAGCAGTACTTC

V: TRBV28
J: TRBJ1-2
size: .
D: .
CDR3: CASSFASDYGYTF
DNA: TGTGCCAGCAGTTTCGCCTCGGACTATGGCTACACCTTC

V: TRBV27
J: TRBJ2-3
size: .
D: .
CDR3: CASSRPPDFTDTQYF
DNA: TGTGCCAGCAGTCGCCCCCCAGACTTCACAGATACGCAGTATTTT

V: TRBV7-6
J: TRBJ2-7
size: .
D: TRBD2
CDR3: CASSPTTSGSREQYF
DNA: TGTGCCAGCAGCCCCACCACTAGCGGGAGTCGCGAGCAGTACTTC

V: TRBV4-2
J: TRBJ2-7
size: .
D: TRBD1
CDR3: CASSQLTGDRPYEQYF
DNA: TGTGCCAGCAGCCAACTGACAGGGGATCGTCCCTACGAGCAGTACTTC

V: TRBV6-5
J: TRBJ2-7
size: .
D: .
CDR3: CASSWSGLESYEQYF
DNA: TGTGCCAGCAGTTGGTCAGGGCTCGAAAGCTACGAGCAGTACTTC

V: TRBV27
J: TRBJ1-1
size: .
D: .
CDR3: CASSGRGTEAFF
DNA: TGTGCCAGCAGTGGCAGGGGCACTGAAGCTTTCTTT

V: TRBV5-1
J: TRBJ1-4
size: .
D: .
CDR3: CASSLADRKIEKLFF
DNA: TGCGCCAGCAGCTTGGCAGACAGGAAAATTGAAAAACTGTTTTTT

V: TRBV29-1
J: TRBJ2-1
size: .
D: TRBD1
CDR3: CSAGQGAGEQFF
DNA: TGCAGCGCAGGACAGGGGGCCGGGGAGCAGTTCTTC

V: TRBV28
J: TRBJ1-5
size: .
D: TRBD1
CDR3: CASRPGTDYSNQPQHF
DNA: TGTGCCAGCAGGCCCGGGACAGACTATAGCAATCAGCCCCAGCATTTT

V: TRBV21-1
J: TRBJ2-5
size: .
D: .
CDR3: CASRSSTGELGTQYF
DNA: TGTGCCAGCAGGAGTAGCACGGGAGAACTGGGGACCCAGTACTTC

V: TRBV19
J: TRBJ2-7
size: .
D: TRBD2
CDR3: CASTVPGTRFNYEQYF
DNA: TGTGCCAGTACCGTACCCGGGACTAGGTTTAACTACGAGCAGTACTTC

V: TRBV18
J: TRBJ1-1
size: once
D: .
CDR3: CASSTGNTEAFF
DNA: TGTGCCAGCTCAACAGGAAACACTGAAGCTTTCTTT

V: TRBV18
J: TRBJ2-3
size: .
D: .
CDR3: CASSPLGADTQYF
DNA: TGTGCCAGCTCGCCGCTCGGAGCAGATACGCAGTATTTT

V: TRBV6-5
J: TRBJ2-1
size: .
D: TRBD2
CDR3: CASSYSKGLDHNEQFF
DNA: TGTGCCAGCAGTTACTCGAAAGGACTAGACCACAATGAGCAGTTCTTC

V: TRBV4-3
J: TRBJ1-1
size: .
D: .
CDR3: CASSQDRTSGDTEAFF
DNA: TGCGCCAGCAGCCAAGATCGGACATCGGGGGACACTGAAGCTTTCTTT

V: TRBV6-5
J: TRBJ1-5
size: .
D: .
CDR3: CASSYGGLGNQPQHF
DNA: TGTGCCAGCAGTTACGGGGGACTGGGCAATCAGCCCCAGCATTTT

V: TRBV12-3/TRBV12-4
J: TRBJ2-7
size: .
D: .
CDR3: CASPGHLYEQYF
DNA: TGTGCCAGCCCAGGACACCTCTACGAGCAGTACTTC

V: TRBV7-3
J: TRBJ2-6
size: .
D: TRBD1
CDR3: CASSLSGGGANVLTF
DNA: TGTGCCAGCAGCCTCTCAGGGGGCGGGGCCAACGTCCTGACTTTC